This T cell receptor (beta chain) came from a study of T cell responses to AZD1222 COVID-19 vaccine. Study-wide background: Second doses at about 4 or about 12 weeks were pooled. Overall study results and limits: Vaccine-associated CD4 TCRs ranged over spike, dominating at 160-218 and 743-854. No repertoire was sampled before or during the peak T cell response, only after it.

Regarding this clone: What it binds is unknown.

Clones were sequenced by immunoSEQ multiplex PCR, and TCRdb holds only the in-frame ones, with some missing. Found here are 150,000 to 200,000 clones, about 92% of them singletons; the top ten hold 3.5% to 4.5%. Germline values: CDR1 KGHSH, CDR2 LQKENI. Trimming at V came to 2 bases and at J to 3 bases, leaving 5 bases not matched to a gene. The CDR3 is made up of 15 amino acids. This chain connects TRBV18 to TRBJ1-2, with 8 bases lining up with TRBD1. This sample comprised peripheral blood, obtained on day 0 of AZD1222 vaccination. The TCR sequence derives from an adult in good health. CDR3 nucleotides: TGTGCCAGCTCACCATCGACAGGGGCGTACTATGGCTACACCTTC. Translated, it gives CASSPSTGAYYGYTF.